The 32 T cell receptor beta chains listed next were all sequenced from one sample in a study of T cell responses to AZD1222 COVID-19 vaccine. Using immunoSEQ multiplex PCR, the repertoire was profiled, and TCRdb retains in-frame clones only, with some absent. The sample has about 110,000 clones; approximately 89% are singletons. This material consisted of peripheral blood, taken on day 0 of MenACWY control vaccination. The receptors stem from an adult in good health.

This clone was seen only once. This rearrangement joins TRBV11-2 to TRBJ1-2; D unclear. The CDR3 spans 15 residues. Germline CDR1 reads SGHAT; CDR2 reads FQNNGV. With 5 bases removed from V and 1 base from J, the gap between germline ends came to 14 bases. CDR3 coding DNA: TGTGCCAGCAGCCGGTTAGAGGGCGGTAACTATGGCTACACCTTC. Its protein product is CASSRLEGGNYGYTF.

In its sample, this clone was seen once. This sequence joins TRBV3-1 (or the pseudogene TRBV3-2) and TRBJ1-4; possible D gene TRBD1, 5 bases. With 0 bases removed from V and 2 bases from J, the gap between germline ends came to 13 bases. The CDR3 totals 17 residues. Germline V CDR1 and CDR2: LGHDT, YNNKEL (reference sequence). CDR3 bases: TGTGCCAGCAGCCAAGATCTTGTAGCAGGGACTAATGAAAAACTGTTTTTT. As protein: CASSQDLVAGTNEKLFF.

The CDR3 spells CASSATGTGTYEQYF. The DNA for the CDR3 is TGTGCCAGCAGCGCAACCGGGACAGGGACCTACGAGCAGTACTTC. The chain has TRBV5-4 and TRBJ2-7, with 9 bases fitting TRBD1. The CDR3 sequence is 15 residues long. V gave up 4 bases and J gave up 2 bases; unmatched junction bases: 7. CDR1 and CDR2 from the germline V gene are SGHNT and YYREEE (reference sequence). The full variable domain, in which reference TRBV5-4 and TRBJ2-7 provide the parts outside the CDR3, is ETGVTQSPTHLIKTRGQQVTLRCSSQSGHNTVSWYQQALGQGPQFIFQYYREEENGRGNFPPRFSGLQFPNYSSELNVNALELDDSALYLCASSATGTGTYEQYFGPGTRLTVT.

This sequence joins TRBV24-1 and TRBJ2-5; D is ambiguous. CDR1 and CDR2 from the germline V gene are KGHDR and SFDVKD. This CDR3 spans 16 amino acids. V dropped 3 bases and J dropped 1 base, with 14 bases sitting between them. CDR3 sequence: CATSDTRGQVQETQYF. CDR3 nucleotide sequence: TGTGCCACCAGTGATACCCGTGGGCAGGTCCAAGAGACCCAGTACTTC.

This rearrangement joins TRBV18 to TRBJ1-2; 7 bases are shared with TRBD1. Germline trimming cut 4 bases from V and 6 bases from J; bases unmatched to any gene: 5. CDR1 and CDR2 from the germline V gene are KGHSH and LQKENI. The CDR3 length is 13 residues. As DNA, the CDR3 is TGTGCCAGCTCACAAGGACAGGATAATGGCTACACCTTC. This sequence encodes CASSQGQDNGYTF.

V is TRBV6-2 or TRBV6-3 and J is TRBJ2-1; D perhaps matches TRBD1 (5 bases). Germline CDR1 reads MNHEY; CDR2 reads SVGEGT. This CDR3 comprises 12 residues. V shed 2 bases and J shed 10 bases, with 9 bases lying between them. In DNA form, the CDR3 reads TGTGCCAGCAGTTACCAGGGTTTGGAGCAGTTCTTC. This translates into CASSYQGLEQFF.

The rearrangement uses TRBV18 and TRBJ2-5, with D possibly TRBD1 on 6 matching bases. Trimming removed 1 base from V and 5 bases from J, with 17 bases in between. Per germline, CDR1 KGHSH and CDR2 LQKENI. The CDR3 loop spans 16 amino acids. The DNA of the CDR3 is TGTGCCAGCTCACCACGGGCGACAGGTTCGGAGGAGACCCAGTACTTC. The encoded protein is CASSPRATGSEETQYF.

The rearrangement links TRBV7-8 to TRBJ2-7; the D is unclear. V gave up 5 bases and J gave up 3 bases, with 17 bases separating them. The germline CDR1 and CDR2 sequences are SGHVS and FQNEAQ. The CDR3 is made up of 15 amino acids. In nucleotides, the CDR3 is TGTGCCAGCAGCCTCGGTTTGGGGAAACGCTACGAGCAGTACTTC. This encodes CASSLGLGKRYEQYF.

CDR3: CASSSYTTRPNSPLHF. CDR3 nucleotides: TGTGCCAGCAGTTCATACACGACAAGACCGAATTCACCCCTCCACTTT. This rearrangement joins TRBV6-5 to TRBJ1-6; D gene ambiguous. CDR3 length: 16 residues. The germline gives CDR1 MNHEY, CDR2 SVGAGI. V lost 4 bases, J lost 7 bases, and 17 bases lay in between.

V is TRBV7-8 and J is TRBJ1-1; TRBD1 agrees at 8 bases. CDR1 is SGHVS and CDR2 is FQNEAQ in the germline V gene. The junction had 10 bases not matched to a gene; V was cut back by 5 bases and J by 5 bases. The CDR3 length is 15 residues. Written as DNA, the CDR3 is TGTGCCAGCAGCCCAGGGGGCCTCGGGGCAACTGAAGCTTTCTTT. Protein product: CASSPGGLGATEAFF.

The chain employs TRBV19 and TRBJ1-1; D is perhaps TRBD1 (5 bases). The CDR3 contains 13 residues. CDR1 is LNHDA, CDR2 SQIVND, per germline (reference sequence). Between the trimmed V and J ends, which lost 3 bases and 4 bases, there was a span of 9 bases. The CDR3 loop is CASSIWGSTEAFF. CDR3 sequence (DNA): TGTGCCAGTAGTATTTGGGGGAGCACTGAAGCTTTCTTT.

Only one count was recorded for this clone. The chain's CDR3 is CASSLGPTDIVPQETQYF. CDR3 DNA sequence: TGTGCCAGCAGCCTGGGGCCCACGGATATCGTACCACAAGAGACCCAGTACTTC. The gene calls are TRBV7-9 and TRBJ2-5, with TRBD1 as a possible D gene (5 bases). Germline-derived CDR1 and CDR2 are SEHNR and FQNEAQ (reference sequence). CDR3 length equals 18 residues. The V end lost 5 bases, the J end lost 2 bases, and 24 bases lay between the germline ends.

The sample holds a few counts of this clone. The chain carries TRBV5-4 and TRBJ1-2, with D perhaps TRBD1 (6 bases). Germline V gene data show CDR1 as SGHNT and CDR2 as YYREEE (reference sequence). This CDR3 spans 13 amino acids. V lost 0 bases to trimming and J lost 7 bases, with 10 bases between them. This CDR3 reads CASSLDRDAGYTF. As DNA, the CDR3 is TGTGCCAGCAGCTTGGACAGGGATGCTGGCTACACCTTC.

This clone was picked up one time. The chain has TRBV5-1 and TRBJ2-5; 9 nucleotides line up with TRBD2. The CDR3 has 18 residues. Looked up from germline, CDR1 is SGHRS and CDR2 is YFSETQ. V gave up 0 bases and J gave up 1 base; unmatched junction bases: 10. As DNA, the CDR3 is TGCGCCAGCAGCTTGGGCCCCAGCGGGGGGCTCACCCAAGAGACCCAGTACTTC. Translated: CASSLGPSGGLTQETQYF.

This chain connects TRBV6-5 to TRBJ1-2, with D unresolved. V gave up 6 bases and J gave up 4 bases, with 12 bases separating them. Germline V lookup: CDR1 MNHEY, CDR2 SVGAGI. The CDR3 totals 13 residues. In DNA form, the CDR3 reads TGTGCCAGCAGCACCACAGTAACCTATGGCTACACCTTC. Amino acids: CASSTTVTYGYTF.

The chain employs TRBV2 and TRBJ2-7; 8 bases are shared with TRBD1. The CDR3 extends over 12 amino acids. Germline V gene data show CDR1 as SNHLY and CDR2 as FYNNEI. Trimming cost V 4 bases and J 5 bases; bases outside gene matches: 1. The DNA of the CDR3 is TGTGCCAGCAGTGGGACAGGGAACGAGCAGTACTTC. Residues: CASSGTGNEQYF.

The rearrangement links TRBV28 to TRBJ1-2; tentative D call: TRBD1 (6 bases). The CDR3 runs to 14 residues. The germline V gene encodes CDR1 MDHEN and CDR2 SYDVKM. Trimming pared 5 bases from V and 7 bases from J, leaving 17 bases between. In nucleotides, the CDR3 is TGTGCCAGCAGTCGAGACAGGCTCTCTGCTGGCTACACCTTC. Residues: CASSRDRLSAGYTF.

The chain links TRBV28 to TRBJ1-1; weak D call: TRBD1 (6 bases). The CDR3 sequence is 17 residues long. Trimming removed 5 bases from V and 1 base from J, with 20 bases in between. Germline CDR1 MDHEN, CDR2 SYDVKM. CDR3 protein: CASSLLLGDTRNTEAFF. CDR3 coding DNA: TGTGCCAGCAGTCTTCTCTTAGGGGACACACGGAACACTGAAGCTTTCTTT.

The rearrangement uses TRBV6-1 and TRBJ1-5; no clear D. V dropped 1 base and J dropped 4 bases, with 11 bases sitting between them. There are 15 residues in the CDR3. Germline V gene lookup returns CDR1 MNHNS and CDR2 SASEGT. In DNA, the CDR3 is TGTGCCAGCAGTGAAGGGAGACACCATAATCAGCCCCAGCATTTT. Translating it yields CASSEGRHHNQPQHF.

The rearrangement links TRBV24-1 to TRBJ2-2, with D hard to call. Per the germline V gene, CDR1 is KGHDR and CDR2 is SFDVKD. The CDR3 consists of 16 residues. The V end was cut by 2 bases, the J end by 5 bases, with 14 bases between. CDR3 sequence (DNA): TGTGCCACCAGTGATTGGCAGATACCTTTAACCGGGGAGCTGTTTTTT. Translating it yields CATSDWQIPLTGELFF.

The chain couples TRBV10-1 to TRBJ2-5; D possibly corresponds to TRBD1 (6 bases). Trimming removed 1 base from V and 5 bases from J, with 14 bases in between. Germline CDR1 reads WNHNN; CDR2 reads SYGVQD (reference sequence). CDR3 length equals 15 residues. The CDR3 here is CASSEFGTGRETQYF. For the CDR3, the DNA is TGCGCCAGCAGTGAGTTTGGAACAGGGCGGGAGACCCAGTACTTC.

This chain joins TRBV5-1 and TRBJ1-2; D is unresolved. The V gene's germline CDR1 is SGHRS and CDR2 YFSETQ. Trimming left V 5 bases short and J 8 bases short, with 13 bases between. The CDR3 consists of 12 residues. The CDR3 is CASSLTGSGYTF. The CDR3, as DNA: TGCGCCAGCAGTCTAACGGGTTCGGGCTACACCTTC.

This chain links TRBV7-2 with TRBJ1-6; no definite D call. The V end was cut by 5 bases, the J end by 9 bases, with 20 bases between. Looked up from germline, CDR1 is SGHTA and CDR2 is FQGNSA. This CDR3 region has 16 residues. The CDR3 spells CASSPYLAGNSSPLHF. In DNA, the CDR3 is TGTGCCAGCAGCCCCTATCTCGCGGGGAATAGTTCACCCCTCCACTTT.

V usage is TRBV4-2 and J usage is TRBJ2-7; D is uncertain. The germline V gene has CDR1 LGHNA and CDR2 YNFKEQ. V lost 1 base and J lost 5, with 9 bases in between. The CDR3 has 13 residues. The CDR3 nucleotides are TGTGCCAGCAGCCAAGTCAAGGTAAACGAGCAGTACTTC. This codes for CASSQVKVNEQYF.

This clone has more than one count but fewer than ten. The chain carries TRBV7-8 and TRBJ2-7; possible D gene TRBD1, 5 bases. CDR3 length: 16 amino acids. The V gene's germline CDR1 is SGHVS and CDR2 FQNEAQ. Deletions cut 0 bases from V and 3 bases from J, with 15 bases between. CDR3 bases: TGTGCCAGCAGCTTAGCCAGGGAACGTAATGTCTACGAGCAGTACTTC. Translated: CASSLARERNVYEQYF.

The genes are TRBV4-2 and TRBJ2-3; TRBD1 matches 7 bases. Germline CDR1 reads LGHNA; CDR2 reads YNFKEQ. After removal of 4 bases from V and 2 bases from J, the junction contained 9 bases not matched to a gene. This CDR3 comprises 16 residues. CDR3 sequence: CASSLRTGGITDTQYF. CDR3 nucleotide sequence: TGTGCCAGCAGCCTTCGGACAGGCGGAATCACAGATACGCAGTATTTT.

The gene calls are TRBV5-1 and TRBJ2-7, with 10 bases aligning to TRBD1. The CDR3 consists of 14 residues. With 3 bases clipped from V and 7 bases from J, the junction kept 7 bases outside the gene matches. Per the germline V gene, CDR1 is SGHRS and CDR2 is YFSETQ. The DNA of the CDR3 is TGCGCCAGCAGCTCGGGACAGGGGTCTTGGGAGCAGTACTTC. Protein product: CASSSGQGSWEQYF.

The rearrangement joins TRBV2 to TRBJ1-5; 7 nucleotides align to TRBD1. Trimming at V came to 5 bases and at J to 4 bases, leaving 5 bases not matched to a gene. CDR1 and CDR2 (germline): SNHLY, FYNNEI. CDR3 length: 14 amino acids. The CDR3 sequence is CASSKTGWNQPQHF. The CDR3 DNA is TGTGCCAGCAGTAAGACAGGGTGGAATCAGCCCCAGCATTTT.

The CDR3 sequence is CASKWGEGNQPQHF. CDR3 sequence (DNA): TGCGCCAGCAAATGGGGCGAGGGCAATCAGCCCCAGCATTTT. The J gene is TRBJ1-5, the V gene TRBV5-1, with D perhaps TRBD1 (5 bases). Deletions cut 6 bases from V and 2 bases from J, with 12 bases between. The germline CDR1 and CDR2 sequences are SGHRS and YFSETQ. The CDR3 contains 14 residues.

The chain couples TRBV19 to TRBJ2-7, with D maybe TRBD2 (6 bases). The length of the CDR3 is 15 residues. From germline, CDR1 is LNHDA and CDR2 SQIVND (reference sequence). V was pared by 1 base and J by 6 bases, with 16 bases between. CDR3 DNA: TGTGCCAGTAGTATAGCGGCAGGAGGGAATGGCGAGCAGTACTTC. This gives the protein CASSIAAGGNGEQYF.

The chain couples TRBV4-1 to TRBJ2-3; 7 nucleotides agree with TRBD1. CDR1 is MGHRA and CDR2 is YSYEKL in the germline V gene. CDR3 size: 16 residues. Trimming removed 4 bases from V and 2 bases from J; junction bases left unmatched: 9. In DNA, the CDR3 is TGCGCCAGCAGCCCAGGGACAGCAAAAATCACAGATACGCAGTATTTT. Translating gives CASSPGTAKITDTQYF.

There are a few counts of this clone. CDR3 bases: TGTGCCAGCAGTACCTTTTTTGGGAACACTGAAGCTTTCTTT. As protein: CASSTFFGNTEAFF. V is TRBV28 and J is TRBJ1-1; D uncertain. The CDR3 contains 14 residues. V dropped 5 bases and J dropped 1 base, with 11 bases sitting between them. CDR1 MDHEN and CDR2 SYDVKM come from the germline V gene.